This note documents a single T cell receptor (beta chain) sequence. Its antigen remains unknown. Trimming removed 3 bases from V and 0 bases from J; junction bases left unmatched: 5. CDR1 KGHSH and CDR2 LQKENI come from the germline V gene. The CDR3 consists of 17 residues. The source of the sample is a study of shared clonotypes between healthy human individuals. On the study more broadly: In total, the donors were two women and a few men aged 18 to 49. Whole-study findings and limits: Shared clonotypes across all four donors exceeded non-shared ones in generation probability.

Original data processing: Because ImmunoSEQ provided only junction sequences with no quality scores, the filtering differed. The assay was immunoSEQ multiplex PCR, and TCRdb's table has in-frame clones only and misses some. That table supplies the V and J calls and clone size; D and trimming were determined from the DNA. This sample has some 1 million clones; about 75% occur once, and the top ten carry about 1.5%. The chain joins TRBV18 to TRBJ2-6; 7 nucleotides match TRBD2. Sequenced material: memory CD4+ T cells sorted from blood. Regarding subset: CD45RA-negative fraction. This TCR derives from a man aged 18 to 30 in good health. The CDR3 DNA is TGTGCCAGCTCACCGGGAGCGGGGTACTCTGGGGCCAACGTCCTGACTTTC. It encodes CASSPGAGYSGANVLTF.